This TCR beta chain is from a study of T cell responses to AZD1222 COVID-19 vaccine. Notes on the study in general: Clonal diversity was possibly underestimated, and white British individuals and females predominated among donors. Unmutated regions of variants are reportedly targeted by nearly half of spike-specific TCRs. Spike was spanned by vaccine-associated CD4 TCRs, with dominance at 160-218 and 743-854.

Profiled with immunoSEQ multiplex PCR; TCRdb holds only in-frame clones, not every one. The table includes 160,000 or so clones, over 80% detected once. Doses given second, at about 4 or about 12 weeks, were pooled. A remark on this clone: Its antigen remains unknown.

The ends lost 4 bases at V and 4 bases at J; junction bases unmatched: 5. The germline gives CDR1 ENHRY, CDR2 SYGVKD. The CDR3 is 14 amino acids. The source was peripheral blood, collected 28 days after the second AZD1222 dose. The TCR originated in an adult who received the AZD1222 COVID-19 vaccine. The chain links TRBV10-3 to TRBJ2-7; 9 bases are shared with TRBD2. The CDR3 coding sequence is TGTGCCATCAGTGTTATAGCGGGAGCGTACGAGCAGTACTTC. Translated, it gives CAISVIAGAYEQYF.